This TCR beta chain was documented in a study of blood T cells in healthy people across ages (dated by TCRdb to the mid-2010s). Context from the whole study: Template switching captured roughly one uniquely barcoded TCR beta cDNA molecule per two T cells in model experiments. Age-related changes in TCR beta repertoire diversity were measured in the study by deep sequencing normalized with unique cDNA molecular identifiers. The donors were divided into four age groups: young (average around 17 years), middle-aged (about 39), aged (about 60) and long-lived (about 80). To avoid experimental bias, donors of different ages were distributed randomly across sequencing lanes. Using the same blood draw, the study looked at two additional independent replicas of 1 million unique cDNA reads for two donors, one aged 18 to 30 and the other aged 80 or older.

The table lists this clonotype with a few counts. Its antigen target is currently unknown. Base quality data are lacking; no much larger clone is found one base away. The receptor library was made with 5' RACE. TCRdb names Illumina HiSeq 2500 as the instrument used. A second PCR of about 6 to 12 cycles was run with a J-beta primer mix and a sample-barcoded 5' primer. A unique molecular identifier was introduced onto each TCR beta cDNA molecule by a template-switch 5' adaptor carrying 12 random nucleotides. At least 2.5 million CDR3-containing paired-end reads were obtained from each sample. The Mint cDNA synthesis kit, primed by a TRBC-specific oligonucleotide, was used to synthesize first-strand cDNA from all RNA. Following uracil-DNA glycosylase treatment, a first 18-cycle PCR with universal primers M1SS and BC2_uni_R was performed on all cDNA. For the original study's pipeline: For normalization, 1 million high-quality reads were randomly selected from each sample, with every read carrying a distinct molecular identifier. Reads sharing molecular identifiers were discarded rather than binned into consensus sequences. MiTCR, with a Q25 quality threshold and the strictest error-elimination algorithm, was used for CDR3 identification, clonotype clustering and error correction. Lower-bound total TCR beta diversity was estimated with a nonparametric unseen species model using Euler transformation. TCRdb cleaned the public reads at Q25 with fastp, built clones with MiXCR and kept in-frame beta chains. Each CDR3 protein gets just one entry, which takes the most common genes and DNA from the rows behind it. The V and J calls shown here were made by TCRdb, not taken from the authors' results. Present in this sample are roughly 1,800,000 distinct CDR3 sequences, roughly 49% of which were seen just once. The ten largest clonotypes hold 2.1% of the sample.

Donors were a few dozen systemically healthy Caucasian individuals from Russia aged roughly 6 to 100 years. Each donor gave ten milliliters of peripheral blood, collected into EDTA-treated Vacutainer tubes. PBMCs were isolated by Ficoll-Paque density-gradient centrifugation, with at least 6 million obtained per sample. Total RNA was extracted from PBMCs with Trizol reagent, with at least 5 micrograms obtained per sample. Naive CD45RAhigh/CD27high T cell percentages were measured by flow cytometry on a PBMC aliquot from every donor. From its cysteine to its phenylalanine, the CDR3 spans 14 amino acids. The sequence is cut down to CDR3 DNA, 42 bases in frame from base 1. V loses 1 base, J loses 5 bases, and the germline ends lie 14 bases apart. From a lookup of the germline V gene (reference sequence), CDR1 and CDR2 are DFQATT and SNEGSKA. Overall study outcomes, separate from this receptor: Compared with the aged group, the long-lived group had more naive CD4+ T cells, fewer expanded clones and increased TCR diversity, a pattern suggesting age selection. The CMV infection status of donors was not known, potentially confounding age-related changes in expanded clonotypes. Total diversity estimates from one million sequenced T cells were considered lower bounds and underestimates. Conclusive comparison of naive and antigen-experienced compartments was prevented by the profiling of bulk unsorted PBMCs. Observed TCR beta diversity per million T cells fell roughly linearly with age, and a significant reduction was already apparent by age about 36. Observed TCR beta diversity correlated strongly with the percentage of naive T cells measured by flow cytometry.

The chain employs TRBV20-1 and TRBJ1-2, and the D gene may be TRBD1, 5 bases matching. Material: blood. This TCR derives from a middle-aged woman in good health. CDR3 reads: CSARGPTGRYGYTF. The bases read TGCAGTGCTAGAGGTCCTACGGGACGATATGGCTACACCTTC.